A single sample is the source of the 17 T cell receptor beta chains below, sequenced in a study of yellow fever vaccine responses in identical twins. TCRdb redid the calling of the RT-PCR reads with MiXCR, one entry per CDR3 protein. The sample shows roughly 36,000 distinct CDR3 sequences, approximately 54% of them seen only once. This sample comprised T cells from blood (PBMCs), unsorted or a sorted subset (not recorded which), obtained before or after yellow fever vaccination (not recorded which). The receptor set was obtained from a woman aged 18-29 years who received the yellow fever vaccine.

This clonotype has a handful of counts. The chain uses TRBV5-1 and TRBJ2-7; 10 positions match TRBD1. CDR3 length equals 15 residues. Trimming cost V 4 bases and J 3 bases; bases outside gene matches: 7. CDR1 is SGHRS and CDR2 is YFSETQ in the germline V gene. The CDR3 protein is CASSPEGQGRYEQYF. Written as DNA, the CDR3 is TGCGCCAGCAGCCCGGAGGGACAGGGGCGCTACGAGCAGTACTTC.

The chain is built from TRBV6-5 and TRBJ2-1; TRBD2 aligns across 11 bases. Per the germline V gene, CDR1 is MNHEY and CDR2 is SVGAGI. Germline trimming cut 6 bases from V and 4 bases from J; bases unmatched to any gene: 8. The CDR3 loop spans 16 amino acids. DNA of the CDR3: TGTGCCAGCAGCTATGGGACTAGCGGTTTTTACAATGAGCAGTTCTTC. Translating gives CASSYGTSGFYNEQFF.

This clonotype has more than one count but fewer than ten. The DNA of the CDR3 is TGTGCCAGCTCACGGGACAGATTGAACACTGAAGCTTTCTTT. Translated: CASSRDRLNTEAFF. J is TRBJ1-1 and V is TRBV18; 7 nucleotides line up with TRBD1. CDR1 KGHSH and CDR2 LQKENI come from the germline V gene. CDR3 length: 14 residues. J was trimmed by 0 bases and V by 4 bases; bases with no gene match: 2.

In nucleotides, the CDR3 is TGTGCCAGCAGCTTGGAGAGCGGGAGATCCTACGAGCAGTACTTC. Protein sequence: CASSLESGRSYEQYF. This sequence joins TRBV5-5 and TRBJ2-7; TRBD2 agrees at 8 bases. Germline CDR1 is SGHKS and CDR2 is YYEKEE (reference sequence). The CDR3 is 15 amino acids. J was trimmed by 1 base and V by 0 bases; bases with no gene match: 3.

The table lists this clonotype with a few counts. The CDR3 coding sequence is TGTGCCACCCAGTATCGACAGGCGCTGAACACTGAAGCTTTCTTT. This codes for CATQYRQALNTEAFF. This chain joins TRBV10-3 and TRBJ1-1; TRBD1 is a possible D gene (6 bases). CDR3 length: 15 amino acids. V lost 10 bases to trimming and J lost 0 bases, with 18 bases between them. Germline V gives CDR1 ENHRY, CDR2 SYGVKD.

J is TRBJ2-1 and V is TRBV11-1, with D hard to call. V lost 5 bases, J lost 5 bases, and 7 bases lay in between. CDR1 SGHAT and CDR2 FQDESV come from the germline V gene (reference sequence). The CDR3 contains 12 residues. The CDR3 bases are TGTGCCAGCAGCCCCCCCGACAATGAGCAGTTCTTC. The encoded protein is CASSPPDNEQFF.

The rearrangement joins TRBV5-4 to TRBJ1-2, with D possibly TRBD1 on 5 matching bases. V was clipped by 0 bases and J by 9 bases, with 12 bases between them. The CDR3 loop spans 13 amino acids. Looked up from germline, CDR1 is SGHNT and CDR2 is YYREEE (reference sequence). CDR3 residues: CASSLGAGNSYTF. The CDR3 DNA follows: TGTGCCAGCAGCTTGGGAGCAGGGAACAGCTACACCTTC.

V and J are TRBV28 and TRBJ2-1, with 12 nucleotides matching TRBD2. V was pared by 7 bases and J by 7 bases, with 8 bases of the junction left unmatched. This CDR3 has 15 residues. The germline V gene has CDR1 MDHEN and CDR2 SYDVKM. As DNA, the CDR3 is TGTGCCAGCACACCCGGACTAGCGGGAAGTAATGAGCAGTTCTTC. This sequence encodes CASTPGLAGSNEQFF.

The chain carries TRBV2 and TRBJ2-7; D is ambiguous. Germline V gives CDR1 SNHLY, CDR2 FYNNEI. The CDR3 extends over 17 amino acids. V dropped 0 bases and J dropped 0 bases, with 15 bases sitting between them. The chain's CDR3 is CASSEALRQASSYEQYV. In nucleotides, the CDR3 is TGTGCCAGCAGTGAAGCGCTAAGGCAGGCTAGCTCCTACGAGCAGTACGTC.

The chain has TRBV29-1 and TRBJ1-1; D call uncertain. Trimming pared 5 bases from V and 5 bases from J, leaving 18 bases between. This CDR3 is built from 14 residues. Germline loops: CDR1 SQVTM, CDR2 ANQGSEA. The DNA of the CDR3 is TGCAGCGTTCACAGACCTGGAAAAGGGACTGAAGCTTTCTTT. Translated, it gives CSVHRPGKGTEAFF.

The CDR3 DNA sequence: TGTGCCACCAGCAGCCCCCGGGTCCCGATGGGCGGGGAGCTGTTTTTT. This codes for CATSSPRVPMGGELFF. The genes are TRBV15 and TRBJ2-2; D call uncertain. CDR3 size: 16 residues. V was cut by 3 bases and J by 7 bases, with 18 bases left in between. Germline V gene lookup returns CDR1 LNHNV and CDR2 YYDKDF (reference sequence). Filled out from reference TRBV15 and TRBJ2-2, the complete variable domain reads DAMVIQNPRYQVTQFGKPVTLSCSQTLNHNVMYWYQQKSSQAPKLLFHYYDKDFNNEADTPDNFQSRRPNTSFCFLDIRSPGLGDTAMYLCATSSPRVPMGGELFFGEGSRLTVL.

This clonotype was detected a few times. The chain recombines TRBV13 with TRBJ2-7; tentatively, D is TRBD2 (7 bases). Germline V lookup: CDR1 PRHDT, CDR2 FYEKMQ (reference sequence). Trimming removed 5 bases from V and 7 bases from J, with 18 bases in between. The CDR3 runs to 14 residues. The CDR3 DNA reads as TGTGCCAGCAGCCGAACGGGGGGCGACTATGAGCAGTACGTC. This encodes CASSRTGGDYEQYV.

This clonotype was counted a few times. The chain links TRBV4-1 to TRBJ2-7, with no clear D. The CDR3 has 16 amino acids. CDR1 and CDR2 (germline): MGHRA, YSYEKL. Deletions cut 1 base from V and 3 bases from J, with 16 bases between. CDR3 in DNA: TGCGCCAGCAGCCAAGCCCTAGGTAGAATAAACTACGAGCAGTACTTC. It is translated as CASSQALGRINYEQYF.

The V and J genes are TRBV7-3 and TRBJ2-7; D uncertain. In germline, CDR1 is SGHTA, CDR2 FQGTGA. Trimming shortened V by 1 base and J by 5 bases, and 9 bases separated the two germline ends. The CDR3 consists of 13 residues. The chain's CDR3 is CASSLRGTHEQYF. DNA for the CDR3: TGTGCCAGCAGCTTAAGAGGCACGCACGAGCAGTACTTC.

This chain joins TRBV19 and TRBJ2-7, with 7 bases matching TRBD1. The CDR3 totals 11 residues. Germline V gives CDR1 LNHDA, CDR2 SQIVND (reference sequence). V dropped 8 bases and J dropped 4; count of bases not matched to a gene: 2. CDR3 DNA: TGTGCCAGTCCACAGGGGTACGAGCAGTACTTC. As protein: CASPQGYEQYF.

The CDR3, as DNA: TGTGCCAGCAGTTTCCCTAGTCGGGGGAACGGGGAGCTGTTTTTT. This codes for CASSFPSRGNGELFF. The rearrangement links TRBV28 to TRBJ2-2, with a tentative D call TRBD2 (6 bases). With 3 bases removed from V and 7 bases from J, the gap between germline ends came to 15 bases. This CDR3 comprises 15 residues. The V gene's germline CDR1 is MDHEN and CDR2 SYDVKM.

The chain links TRBV12-3 or TRBV12-4 to TRBJ1-2, with D uncertain. The CDR3 contains 12 residues. Trimming stripped 8 bases from V and 8 bases from J, with 15 bases between. CDR3 DNA sequence: TGTGCCAGCGGTTCAATCTGGCTGGGCTACACCTTC. Its protein product is CASGSIWLGYTF.